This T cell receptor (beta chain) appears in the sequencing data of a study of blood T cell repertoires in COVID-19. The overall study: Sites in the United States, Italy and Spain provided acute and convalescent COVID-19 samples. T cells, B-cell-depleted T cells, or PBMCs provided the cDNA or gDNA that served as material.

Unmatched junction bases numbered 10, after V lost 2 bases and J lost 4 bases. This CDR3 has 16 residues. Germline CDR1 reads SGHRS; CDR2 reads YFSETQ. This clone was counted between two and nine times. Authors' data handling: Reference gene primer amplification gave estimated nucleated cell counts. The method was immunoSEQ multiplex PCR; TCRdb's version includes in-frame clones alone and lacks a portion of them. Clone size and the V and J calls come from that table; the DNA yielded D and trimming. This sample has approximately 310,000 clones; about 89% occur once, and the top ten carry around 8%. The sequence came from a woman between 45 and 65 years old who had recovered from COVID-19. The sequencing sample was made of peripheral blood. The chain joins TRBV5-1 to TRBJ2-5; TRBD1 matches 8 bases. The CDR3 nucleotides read TGCGCCAGCAGCTTAAATACAGGGGGATTAAGAGAGACCCAGTACTTC. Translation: CASSLNTGGLRETQYF.